What follows are 16 T cell receptor beta chains derived from one specimen sequenced in a study of beta chain features in type 1 diabetes. No antigen has been assigned to these receptors. Of the isolated RNA, all was reverse transcribed, and so the sequenced material was expressed TCRB transcripts. The protocol was immunoSEQ multiplex PCR, while the TCRdb copy is restricted to in-frame clones and leaves out a portion. The sample records 50,000 or so clones, 42% being singletons. Regarding the study as a whole: Type 1 diabetes patients had moderately but significantly shorter TCRB CDR3s in all four CD4+ subsets.

Sequencing was done on a sample of Tregs from blood. The receptors were gathered from a young man with type 1 diabetes.

The V call is TRBV19, the J call TRBJ2-1; a weak D match, TRBD2 (5 bases). This CDR3 is 13 amino acids long. Trimming pared 6 bases from V and 11 bases from J, leaving 17 bases between. The germline CDR1 and CDR2 sequences are LNHDA and SQIVND (reference sequence). CDR3 region: CASSLLGSGQQFF. The CDR3 nucleotides read TGTGCCAGTAGCCTATTGGGAAGCGGTCAGCAGTTCTTC.

This clone was observed a few times. The V and J genes are TRBV4-2 and TRBJ2-7; 11 bases align to TRBD2. V trimming: 0 bases; J trimming: 0 bases; junction bases outside the gene matches: 1. Germline V gives CDR1 LGHNA, CDR2 YNFKEQ. The CDR3 length is 16 residues. This chain's CDR3 is CASSQDTSGSSYEQYF. In DNA form, the CDR3 reads TGTGCCAGCAGCCAAGACACTAGCGGGAGCTCCTACGAGCAGTACTTC.

The chain carries TRBV6-5 and TRBJ2-1, with 8 bases lining up with TRBD2. Germline V lookup: CDR1 MNHEY, CDR2 SVGAGI. The CDR3 spans 15 residues. V dropped 6 bases and J dropped 4; count of bases not matched to a gene: 8. For the CDR3, the DNA is TGTGCCAGCAGCCCATCGGCGGGAGGTTACAATGAGCAGTTCTTC. Protein: CASSPSAGGYNEQFF.

The V gene is TRBV20-1, the J gene TRBJ2-3; D possibly corresponds to TRBD2 (6 bases). Germline-derived CDR1 and CDR2 are DFQATT and SNEGSKA (reference sequence). The CDR3 has 11 residues. V shed 7 bases and J shed 6 bases, with 11 bases lying between them. The CDR3 bases are TGCAGTGGGGATGCGGGGGATACGCAGTATTTT. Translation gives CSGDAGDTQYF.

Only a few counts were recorded for this clone. This sequence joins TRBV20-1 and TRBJ2-3; the D is unclear. The CDR3 runs to 11 residues. Germline loops: CDR1 DFQATT, CDR2 SNEGSKA (reference sequence). Trimming took 1 base from V and 3 from J, leaving 2 bases between them. This CDR3 reads CSARATDTQYF. CDR3 nucleotides: TGCAGTGCTAGAGCGACAGATACGCAGTATTTT.

This sequence joins TRBV4-3 and TRBJ2-3, with TRBD2 matching 7 bases. The germline V gene encodes CDR1 LGHNA and CDR2 YSLEER. Losses at the gene ends were 1 base for V and 4 bases for J; bases not matched to a gene: 8. The CDR3 consists of 16 residues. This CDR3 is CASSQGYSGPADTQYF. In DNA form, the CDR3 reads TGCGCCAGCAGCCAAGGATATAGCGGGCCGGCAGATACGCAGTATTTT.

The chain employs TRBV7-2 and TRBJ2-7, with 7 bases fitting TRBD2. Germline CDR1 is SGHTA and CDR2 is FQGNSA. The CDR3 totals 14 residues. V lost 2 bases to trimming and J lost 2 bases; unmatched junction nucleotides: 3. Here the CDR3 DNA reads TGTGCCAGCAGCTTATTGGGAGGGGCCTACGAGCAGTACTTC. Amino acids: CASSLLGGAYEQYF.

This chain connects TRBV19 to TRBJ2-2, with D possibly TRBD2 on 7 matching bases. Germline V gene lookup returns CDR1 LNHDA and CDR2 SQIVND (reference sequence). The CDR3 extends over 16 amino acids. The germline V and J ends were trimmed by 5 bases and 5 bases, with 18 bases remaining between them. The CDR3 DNA reads TGTGCCAGTAGTTCGAGGGAGGGGGTGAGAACCGGGGAGCTGTTTTTT. This sequence encodes CASSSREGVRTGELFF.

This chain connects TRBV2 to TRBJ2-7, with D unresolved. Germline V gene lookup returns CDR1 SNHLY and CDR2 FYNNEI. This CDR3 contains 12 residues. V was cut by 5 bases and J by 5 bases, with 10 bases left in between. The DNA of the CDR3 is TGTGCCAGCAGTCCCCGCCCGGACGAGCAGTACTTC. Encoded protein: CASSPRPDEQYF.

V is TRBV7-6 and J is TRBJ2-5; 7 bases match TRBD2. Germline CDR1 reads SGHVS; CDR2 reads FNYEAQ. This CDR3 has 13 residues. With V trimmed by 1 base and J by 5 bases, 1 base remained unmatched. CDR3 sequence: CASSLGTSETQYF. CDR3 coding DNA: TGTGCCAGCAGCTTAGGGACTAGTGAGACCCAGTACTTC.

This chain joins TRBV4-1 and TRBJ2-5; 8 bases map to TRBD2. The ends lost 1 base at V and 5 bases at J; junction bases unmatched: 9. This CDR3 is 16 amino acids long. Germline V gene sequence: CDR1 MGHRA, CDR2 YSYEKL. The DNA of the CDR3 is TGCGCCAGCAGCCAAGCGTCGGGAGGGACATTGGAGACCCAGTACTTC. This codes for CASSQASGGTLETQYF.

In this sample, this clone is large. V and J are TRBV10-3 and TRBJ2-7; D gene uncertain. The CDR3 is 11 amino acids. Germline V gene sequence: CDR1 ENHRY, CDR2 SYGVKD. The V end was cut by 10 bases, the J end by 3 bases, with 10 bases between. CDR3 DNA: TGTGCCACCACTTCCAACTACGAGCAGTACTTC. Its translation is CATTSNYEQYF.

This chain links TRBV5-1 with TRBJ1-4; 7 bases align to TRBD1. The CDR3 extends over 16 amino acids. V trimming: 1 base; J trimming: 0 bases; junction bases outside the gene matches: 3. The germline CDR1 and CDR2 sequences are SGHRS and YFSETQ. CDR3 region: CASSLSGGTTNEKLFF. The CDR3 region has the DNA TGCGCCAGCAGCTTGTCAGGGGGTACAACTAATGAAAAACTGTTTTTT.

This clone was seen a few times. The chain joins TRBV28 to TRBJ1-1; 7 positions match TRBD1. The CDR3 is made up of 15 amino acids. The V gene end was trimmed by 5 bases and the J gene end by 0 bases; junction bases not matched to a gene: 6. Germline CDR1 and CDR2: MDHEN and SYDVKM. CDR3 protein: CASSLATGMNTEAFF. The CDR3 region has the DNA TGTGCCAGCAGTCTAGCGACAGGGATGAACACTGAAGCTTTCTTT.

The rearrangement uses TRBV4-3 and TRBJ1-1; D may be TRBD1 (5 bases). The CDR3 totals 14 residues. V dropped 2 bases and J dropped 2 bases, with 9 bases sitting between them. The germline CDR1 and CDR2 sequences are LGHNA and YSLEER. The CDR3 protein is CASSQRDRNTEAFF. The CDR3, as DNA: TGCGCCAGCAGCCAAAGAGACAGAAACACTGAAGCTTTCTTT.

V usage is TRBV11-3 and J usage is TRBJ2-5; maybe TRBD2 (7 bases). CDR3 length: 17 amino acids. The ends were cut back, 2 bases at V and 4 bases at J, with 20 bases in the middle. Germline loops: CDR1 SGHNT, CDR2 YENEEA. CDR3 nucleotide sequence: TGTGCCAGCAGCTTAATGCGGGGGCCGGGGGCCAGAGAGACCCAGTACTTC. This translates into CASSLMRGPGARETQYF.